This TCR beta chain was captured by sequencing in a study of T cell repertoires in cytomegalovirus infection. For the study at large: Shared public TCR beta signatures pointed to both CMV infection and a matching HLA type.

TCRdb passed the reads through MiXCR, listing each CDR3 protein once. This sample carries around 120,000 distinct CDR3 sequences, 7% to 10% of them seen once, and the ten largest clones take roughly 9.1%. This CDR3 is 15 amino acids long. Germline CDR1 and CDR2: SNHLY and FYNNEI. In regard to this clonotype: Antigen unknown. The junction differs from germline at one of its ends, possibly a read error.

Overall study findings and caveats: CMV carriers with the relevant HLA were identified by cumulative public TCR beta family frequency.

The receptor was isolated from a human donor in good health (CMV status not recorded). Some clones in this sample may be carry-over from other donors' samples. V gene TRBV2 combines with J gene TRBJ1-4; D ambiguous. Sequencing was done on a sample of PBMCs. The CDR3 DNA reads as TGTGACAGCAGTGAAGGAGTCGCAACTAATGAAAAACTGTTTTTT. Amino acid sequence: CDSSEGVATNEKLFF.